The 27 T cell receptor beta chains below all came from one sample that was sequenced in a study of cytomegalovirus exposure and HLA in healthy donors. The PCR was carried out with 60 Vbeta primers and 13 Jbeta primers. Sequenced by immunoSEQ multiplex PCR; TCRdb stores in-frame clones only, minus some. The top ten hold under 8% of the sample, which has approximately 88,000 clones, roughly 80% seen once. The specimen sequenced was PBMCs. These receptors were taken from a man aged 45 to 65 in good health and CMV-seropositive.

The chain carries TRBV18 and TRBJ1-3, with D unclear. Trimming removed 3 bases at V and 1 base at J, with 10 bases between. This CDR3 is built from 15 residues. CDR1 is KGHSH and CDR2 is LQKENI in the germline V gene. CDR3 in DNA: TGTGCCAGCTCACCCAATCCAGGATCTGGAAACACCATATATTTT. It translates to CASSPNPGSGNTIYF.

This clone showed up just a few times. V gene TRBV18 combines with J gene TRBJ2-2; perhaps TRBD1 as D (6 bases). Looked up from germline, CDR1 is KGHSH and CDR2 is LQKENI. Trimming left V 1 base short and J 6 bases short, with 6 bases between. The CDR3 sequence is 13 residues long. The CDR3 DNA reads TGTGCCAGCTCACCACAGGGGGCCGGGGAGCTGTTTTTT. Protein sequence: CASSPQGAGELFF. Supplemented by reference TRBV18 and TRBJ2-2, the full variable domain reads NAGVMQNPRHLVRRRGQEARLRCSPMKGHSHVYWYRQLPEEGLKFMVYLQKENIIDESGMPKERFSAEFPKEGPSILRIQQVVRGDSAAYFCASSPQGAGELFFGEGSRLTVL.

The J gene is TRBJ2-3, the V gene TRBV5-1; 7 bases match TRBD2. The CDR3 runs to 17 residues. V shed 4 bases, J shed 2 bases, and the junction held 13 bases outside the gene matches. Germline V gene data show CDR1 as SGHRS and CDR2 as YFSETQ. The CDR3 reads CASSRSGTTRNTDTQYF. CDR3 bases: TGCGCCAGCAGCCGGTCCGGGACTACGCGAAACACAGATACGCAGTATTTT. The full variable domain, rest sourced from reference TRBV5-1 and TRBJ2-3, is KAGVTQTPRYLIKTRGQQVTLSCSPISGHRSVSWYQQTPGQGLQFLFEYFSETQRNKGNFPGRFSGRQFSNSRSEMNVSTLELGDSALYLCASSRSGTTRNTDTQYFGPGTRLTVL.

This clone was found a few times. This chain connects TRBV10-3 to TRBJ1-2, with TRBD1 matching 8 bases. The CDR3 totals 16 residues. In germline, CDR1 is ENHRY, CDR2 SYGVKD. The V and J ends lost 10 bases and 1 base, in that order; junction bases with no gene match: 14. CDR3 amino acids: CASSRGRLEGNYGYTF. The CDR3 DNA is TGTGCCAGCTCCAGGGGGCGCTTAGAGGGTAACTATGGCTACACCTTC.

In its sample, this clone was seen once. The V gene is TRBV4-1, the J gene TRBJ1-3; 8 bases are a match to TRBD1. Germline V lookup: CDR1 MGHRA, CDR2 YSYEKL. The ends lost 5 bases at V and 2 bases at J; junction bases unmatched: 2. This CDR3 region has 14 residues. Here the CDR3 reads CASSSDRAGNTIYF. In DNA form, the CDR3 reads TGCGCCAGCAGCTCGGACAGGGCTGGAAACACCATATATTTT.

CDR3 protein: CASRVGEGYGYTF. In DNA form, the CDR3 reads TGTGCCAGCAGGGTCGGGGAGGGCTATGGCTACACCTTC. This chain links TRBV6-5 with TRBJ1-2; no firm D call. CDR3 length: 13 amino acids. The germline V gene has CDR1 MNHEY and CDR2 SVGAGI. V dropped 6 bases and J dropped 4 bases, with 12 bases sitting between them.

The rearrangement links TRBV10-3 to TRBJ1-2; 12 bases agree with TRBD1. Germline assignment: CDR1 ENHRY and CDR2 SYGVKD. V shed 6 bases and J 2 bases; nucleotides not matched to a gene: 10. The CDR3 consists of 17 residues. The CDR3 protein is CAISRDRGPERNYGYTF. The CDR3 region has the DNA TGTGCCATCAGCCGGGACAGGGGGCCCGAGAGGAACTATGGCTACACCTTC.

As DNA, the CDR3 is TGCGCCAGCAGCCAAGATCCGGCAGGGGGTGAAAAACTGTTTTTT. It yields the protein CASSQDPAGGEKLFF. The chain has TRBV4-1 and TRBJ1-4; 7 nucleotides agree with TRBD1. The CDR3 extends over 15 amino acids. J gave up 7 bases and V 0 bases, and 5 bases lay outside the gene matches. CDR1 and CDR2 (germline): MGHRA, YSYEKL.

CDR3 amino acids: CASSFGTGINEKLFF. The CDR3 DNA reads TGCGCCAGCAGCTTTGGTACAGGGATTAATGAAAAACTGTTTTTT. The V gene is TRBV5-1, the J gene TRBJ1-4, with D perhaps TRBD1 (6 bases). The CDR3 totals 15 residues. V lost 2 bases, J lost 4 bases, and 12 bases lay in between. CDR1 and CDR2 (germline): SGHRS, YFSETQ.

The chain has TRBV29-1 and TRBJ2-3; the D gene is possibly TRBD1 (6 bases). The CDR3 loop spans 13 amino acids. Germline CDR1 is SQVTM and CDR2 is ANQGSEA. The ends were cut back, 7 bases at V and 5 bases at J, with 16 bases in the middle. CDR3 loop: CSAWKGVGDTQYF. CDR3 coding DNA: TGCAGCGCATGGAAGGGGGTTGGAGATACGCAGTATTTT.

The count of this clone is one. The chain carries TRBV7-9 and TRBJ2-1; 7 positions agree with TRBD2. V lost 5 bases to trimming and J lost 8 bases; unmatched junction nucleotides: 12. CDR3 length: 15 residues. Germline lookup yields CDR1 SEHNR and CDR2 FQNEAQ (reference sequence). The CDR3 nucleotides are TGTGCCAGCAGCCATCGAGCGGGGAAGTCCCATGAGCAGTTCTTC. Translated: CASSHRAGKSHEQFF.

The J gene is TRBJ2-3, the V gene TRBV5-4; TRBD1 matches 9 bases. Germline CDR1 is SGHNT and CDR2 is YYREEE (reference sequence). This CDR3 is built from 13 residues. The ends lost 6 bases at V and 6 bases at J; junction bases unmatched: 5. The CDR3, as DNA: TGTGCCAGCACCTGGACAGGGGTGGATACGCAGTATTTT. Protein product: CASTWTGVDTQYF.

The rearrangement joins TRBV29-1 to TRBJ2-7; 8 bases are a match to TRBD1. Germline values: CDR1 SQVTM, CDR2 ANQGSEA. The CDR3 loop spans 15 amino acids. Trimming removed 4 bases from V and 0 bases from J; junction bases left unmatched: 8. CDR3 nucleotide sequence: TGCAGCGTTGTCCCGATACAGGGGGACTCCTACGAGCAGTACTTC. It encodes CSVVPIQGDSYEQYF.

This chain connects TRBV19 to TRBJ1-4; TRBD1 is a possible D gene (5 bases). Germline V gene data show CDR1 as LNHDA and CDR2 as SQIVND (reference sequence). This CDR3 has 14 amino acids. The ends were cut back, 7 bases at V and 5 bases at J, with 14 bases in the middle. In DNA form, the CDR3 reads TGTGCCAGTAACCGCCGGGGGATAAATGAAAAACTGTTTTTT. Translation: CASNRRGINEKLFF.

This clone was detected only once. This chain connects TRBV5-6 to TRBJ2-5; 12 nucleotides align to TRBD1. Germline-derived CDR1 and CDR2 are SGHDT and YYEEEE. CDR3 length: 14 amino acids. The junction had 4 bases not matched to a gene; V was cut back by 3 bases and J by 7 bases. CDR3 DNA sequence: TGTGCCAGCAGCTGGGGACAGGGGGCGGGGACCCAGTACTTC. Translating it yields CASSWGQGAGTQYF.

The V and J genes are TRBV5-1 and TRBJ2-2; D is perhaps TRBD2 (6 bases). The CDR3 is 16 amino acids. Trimming left V 3 bases short and J 4 bases short, with 16 bases between. Per germline, CDR1 SGHRS and CDR2 YFSETQ. The CDR3 spells CASSSRLVGGTGELFF. The CDR3 DNA is TGCGCCAGCAGCTCGCGACTAGTTGGGGGCACCGGGGAGCTGTTTTTT.

This rearrangement joins TRBV6-5 to TRBJ2-2, with 8 bases matching TRBD2. Germline trimming cut 6 bases from V and 4 bases from J; bases unmatched to any gene: 7. The CDR3 loop spans 15 amino acids. Germline CDR1 and CDR2: MNHEY and SVGAGI. The CDR3 DNA is TGTGCCAGCAGGGGGGCGGGGGGCCCCACCGGGGAGCTGTTTTTT. This codes for CASRGAGGPTGELFF.

This clone was observed a single time. This sequence joins TRBV6-1 and TRBJ2-3; TRBD2 aligns across 8 bases. The CDR3 contains 15 residues. Germline CDR1 and CDR2: MNHNS and SASEGT. J gave up 4 bases and V 2 bases, and 5 bases lay outside the gene matches. The CDR3 spells CASSENSGEADTQYF. CDR3 coding DNA: TGTGCCAGCAGTGAAAATAGCGGGGAGGCAGATACGCAGTATTTT.

This sequence joins TRBV2 and TRBJ1-3; tentatively, D is TRBD1 (5 bases). The CDR3 sequence is 15 residues long. The ends were cut back, 5 bases at V and 0 bases at J, with 11 bases in the middle. Germline lookup yields CDR1 SNHLY and CDR2 FYNNEI. CDR3 sequence reads: CASSQGRPSGNTIYF. The CDR3, as DNA: TGTGCCAGCAGTCAGGGCCGGCCCTCTGGAAACACCATATATTTT.

The chain employs TRBV11-3 and TRBJ2-5; TRBD1 matches 8 bases. Germline CDR1 is SGHNT and CDR2 is YENEEA. The length of the CDR3 is 17 residues. The trim removed 4 bases at V and 0 bases at J, leaving 10 bases unmatched. CDR3 protein: CASSSGQAVSYQETQYF. As DNA, the CDR3 is TGTGCCAGCAGCTCGGGACAGGCTGTTTCGTACCAAGAGACCCAGTACTTC.

This chain connects TRBV5-6 to TRBJ1-2; D might be TRBD1 (6 bases). CDR1 is SGHDT, CDR2 YYEEEE, per germline. Trimming took off 5 bases at V and 6 bases at J, with 17 bases between the two ends. This CDR3 is 14 amino acids long. The CDR3 DNA is TGTGCCAGCAGTCAATTCCAGGACAGCGATGGCTACACCTTC. Translation: CASSQFQDSDGYTF.

The chain uses TRBV19 and TRBJ1-2; 8 nucleotides align to TRBD1. V shed 3 bases and J 3 bases; nucleotides not matched to a gene: 3. The germline V gene encodes CDR1 LNHDA and CDR2 SQIVND (reference sequence). The CDR3 is 14 residues long. This CDR3 reads CASSIMTGDYGYTF. The CDR3 DNA reads TGTGCCAGTAGTATTATGACAGGGGACTATGGCTACACCTTC.

In its sample, this clone was seen once. The genes are TRBV4-1 and TRBJ2-5; possible D gene TRBD1, 5 bases. With 0 bases removed from V and 5 bases from J, the gap between germline ends came to 10 bases. CDR1 MGHRA and CDR2 YSYEKL come from the germline V gene. The CDR3 is 14 amino acids. The CDR3 reads CASSQDPGSETQYF. The DNA of the CDR3 is TGCGCCAGCAGCCAAGACCCAGGGTCGGAGACCCAGTACTTC.

There are a few counts of this clone. The genes are TRBV9 and TRBJ1-6; no reliable D call. Germline CDR1 reads SGDLS; CDR2 reads YYNGEE. The CDR3 is 14 residues long. Trimming cost V 2 bases and J 6 bases, with 9 bases left between them. CDR3 protein: CASSVRHINSPLHF. DNA of the CDR3: TGTGCCAGCAGCGTTAGACATATTAATTCACCCCTCCACTTT.

The chain uses TRBV13 and TRBJ2-1; the match to TRBD1 covers 9 bases. The germline gives CDR1 PRHDT, CDR2 FYEKMQ (reference sequence). With 5 bases clipped from V and 3 bases from J, the junction kept 5 bases outside the gene matches. This CDR3 spans 15 amino acids. The CDR3 here is CASSPGTGIYNEQFF. The CDR3 DNA is TGTGCCAGCAGCCCCGGGACAGGGATCTACAATGAGCAGTTCTTC.

This clone showed up just a few times. The chain uses TRBV7-2 and TRBJ1-1, with D tentatively TRBD1 (5 bases). The CDR3 loop spans 12 amino acids. CDR1 and CDR2 (germline): SGHTA, FQGNSA. V lost 4 bases and J lost 7, with 10 bases in between. CDR3 nucleotide sequence: TGTGCCAGCAGCTCTCAGGGAATTGAAGCTTTCTTT. Amino acids: CASSSQGIEAFF. Full variable domain (missing parts from reference TRBV7-2 and TRBJ1-1): GAGVSQSPSNKVTEKGKDVELRCDPISGHTALYWYRQSLGQGLEFLIYFQGNSAPDKSGLPSDRFSAERTGGSVSTLTIQRTQQEDSAVYLCASSSQGIEAFFGQGTRLTVV.

J is TRBJ2-3 and V is TRBV5-4; TRBD2 aligns across 15 bases. V trimming: 2 bases; J trimming: 6 bases; junction bases outside the gene matches: 4. The CDR3 is made up of 16 amino acids. Germline-derived CDR1 and CDR2 are SGHNT and YYREEE (reference sequence). This CDR3 is CASSFWTSGGADTQYF. The CDR3 DNA reads TGTGCCAGCAGCTTTTGGACTAGCGGGGGGGCCGATACGCAGTATTTT.